Below are 14 T cell receptor beta chains sequenced from a single sample in a study of post-analysis software for immune sequencing data. The antigens for these receptors are not known. Libraries were made from TCR beta cDNA, and they carried unique molecular identifiers. TCRdb independently ran MiXCR on the PCR reads; one entry per CDR3 protein. The sample gives some 690,000 distinct CDR3 sequences, approximately 60% of which show up once; about 11% is in the top ten. Study results and caveats: Five or six TRBV segments, TRBV5-6, TRBV5-1 and TRBV20-1 among them, were found more frequent in patients than controls.

What was sequenced was blood. Every receptor here comes from a girl aged 2-9 years with multiple sclerosis.

The rearrangement links TRBV7-9 to TRBJ2-1; no definite D call. CDR1 and CDR2 (germline): SEHNR, FQNEAQ (reference sequence). The ends were cut back, 5 bases at V and 9 bases at J, with 11 bases in the middle. This CDR3 comprises 12 residues. CDR3 region: CASSIIETEQFF. DNA of the CDR3: TGTGCCAGCAGCATAATAGAAACTGAGCAGTTCTTC.

This clonotype was counted between two and nine times. V and J are TRBV5-5 and TRBJ2-1; D is unresolved. Germline V gene sequence: CDR1 SGHKS, CDR2 YYEKEE (reference sequence). The V and J ends lost 0 bases and 4 bases respectively, with 5 bases between them. The CDR3 is 13 residues long. CDR3 sequence reads: CASSLELYNEQFF. The CDR3 DNA reads as TGTGCCAGCAGCTTGGAACTGTACAATGAGCAGTTCTTC.

This clonotype was counted a few times. The CDR3 DNA follows: TGCAGCGCTAGACCAGGAAAGGATCAGCCCCAGCATTTT. As protein: CSARPGKDQPQHF. V is TRBV29-1 and J is TRBJ1-5, with D uncertain. CDR1 is SQVTM and CDR2 is ANQGSEA in the germline V gene. The CDR3 extends over 13 amino acids. The V gene lost 7 bases and the J gene lost 5 bases, with 15 bases spanning the gap.

This sequence joins TRBV5-1 and TRBJ2-1; D is possibly TRBD2 (6 bases). CDR3 length equals 16 residues. Trimming removed 2 bases from V and 10 bases from J, with 22 bases in between. Germline-derived CDR1 and CDR2 are SGHRS and YFSETQ. CDR3 amino acids: CASSLDARRGGIEQFF. CDR3 nucleotides: TGCGCCAGCAGCTTAGACGCCCGACGAGGCGGGATCGAGCAGTTCTTC.

This clonotype was seen a few times. The V gene is TRBV7-9, the J gene TRBJ2-1; unclear D gene. V lost 5 bases and J lost 9, with 11 bases in between. Germline assignment: CDR1 SEHNR and CDR2 FQNEAQ (reference sequence). The CDR3 is 12 amino acids. In DNA, the CDR3 is TGTGCCAGCAGCGCTAAGGCCCCTGAGCAGTTCTTC. It codes for CASSAKAPEQFF.

About this clonotype itself: One end of the junction is discordant with germline, which a read error may explain. The rearrangement uses TRBV11-2 and TRBJ2-1; no reliable D call. CDR1 is SGHAT, CDR2 FQNNGV, per germline. CDR3 length equals 16 residues. The CDR3 DNA is TGTACCAGCAGCTTAGATCTCGGCCAGTCCTACAATGAGCAGTTCTTC. Protein product: CTSSLDLGQSYNEQFF.

The V gene is TRBV7-9, the J gene TRBJ1-4; 9 bases agree with TRBD1. J gave up 0 bases and V 5 bases, and 7 bases lay outside the gene matches. Germline V CDR1 and CDR2: SEHNR, FQNEAQ (reference sequence). This CDR3 has 17 amino acids. The DNA of the CDR3 is TGTGCCAGCAGCCCGGGGACAGGGATTTCAACTAATGAAAAACTGTTTTTT. This translates into CASSPGTGISTNEKLFF.

The rearrangement links TRBV7-6 to TRBJ2-5, with 13 bases fitting TRBD2. Judging by the DNA end, TRBJ2-1 fits better; the J call may be wrong. This CDR3 contains 14 residues. Germline assignment: CDR1 SGHVS and CDR2 FNYEAQ. CDR3 sequence reads: CASSWGTSGETQFF. DNA of the CDR3: TGTGCCAGCAGCTGGGGGACTAGCGGGGAGACCCAGTTCTTC.

The chain uses TRBV29-1 and TRBJ1-2; D not resolved. Germline CDR1 and CDR2: SQVTM and ANQGSEA. Deletions cut 6 bases from V and 2 bases from J, with 16 bases between. The CDR3 loop spans 14 amino acids. In DNA form, the CDR3 reads TGCAGCGTCGATAACCAACATGAAAACTATGGCTACACCTTC. Translation gives CSVDNQHENYGYTF.

The chain links TRBV2 to TRBJ2-1, with D uncertain. V lost 3 bases, J lost 10 bases, and 13 bases lay in between. The V gene's germline CDR1 is SNHLY and CDR2 FYNNEI. The CDR3 extends over 13 amino acids. DNA for the CDR3: TGTGCCAGCAGTGAGGAGCGCGAGTCCGAGCAGTTCTTC. It specifies CASSEERESEQFF.

This clonotype was seen just once. The chain recombines TRBV12-3 or TRBV12-4 with TRBJ1-5, with D hard to call. Trimming took 2 bases from V and 4 from J, leaving 12 bases between them. The CDR3 is 15 amino acids. CDR3 residues: CASSLSGESNQPQHF. Here the CDR3 DNA reads TGTGCCAGCAGTTTATCCGGGGAATCTAATCAGCCCCAGCATTTT.

The chain combines TRBV12-3 or TRBV12-4 with TRBJ2-2, with TRBD1 identical over 7 bases. After removal of 5 bases from V and 6 bases from J, the junction contained 3 bases not matched to a gene. The CDR3 contains 13 residues. Here the CDR3 DNA reads TGTGCCAGCAGTGCCCAGGGGGCCGGGGAGCTGTTTTTT. Its protein product is CASSAQGAGELFF.

This rearrangement joins TRBV7-2 to TRBJ2-1; no firm D call. CDR1 and CDR2 (germline): SGHTA, FQGNSA. This CDR3 is built from 14 residues. V shed 1 base and J shed 3 bases, with 7 bases lying between them. In nucleotides, the CDR3 is TGTGCCAGCAGCTTAGACTCTTACTACAATGAGCAGTTCTTC. Its translation is CASSLDSYYNEQFF.

This chain links TRBV11-3 with TRBJ2-5; D uncertain. Germline CDR1 reads SGHNT; CDR2 reads YENEEA. The CDR3 consists of 12 residues. V was cut by 3 bases and J by 11 bases, with 13 bases left in between. Here the CDR3 DNA reads TGTGCCAGCAGCTTCGGTTTGATATCGCAGTACTTC. Translating it yields CASSFGLISQYF.